This TCR beta chain appears in the sequencing data of a study of T cells in women clearing cervical HPV infection listed by TCRdb under 2018. With regard to the full study: Cases were about two dozen women with histologically confirmed HPV16-related CIN3 or worse, including a couple of invasive cancers. The controls were 25 or so women whose single incident HPV16 infection cleared within 12 months with no development of precancer or cancer. Blood from cases was collected at the visit at which the lesion was first identified, whereas blood from controls was collected once infection was no longer detected. For cases, a median interval of 149 days, with an interquartile range of about 90 to 200 days, was observed between lesion detection and blood sampling. Because only a few women had HLA typing data, the possibility that HLA type acted as a confounder could not be ruled out. This exploratory proof-of-principle case-control study, nested within the Guanacaste HPV Natural History Study in Costa Rica, compared TCR repertoires among women with different cervical HPV16 outcomes. Cases and controls were matched on age within five years and on year of sample collection. Cases had a median age of roughly 36 years and controls had a median age of approximately 37, with no significant differences in baseline characteristics. In the parent cohort, some 9,900 women aged 18 or older were enrolled in Guanacaste, Costa Rica, during about 1992 to 1994 and then followed for around seven years. Five blinded duplicates per group were added as quality controls, so that 60 or so samples were obtained: approximately 50 participants and about 10 replicates.

The immunoSEQ assay used multiplex PCR to amplify TCR beta CDR3 regions from an average of about 1,200 ng of genomic DNA per sample. To correct primer bias, the assay used a complete synthetic TCR repertoire to set an amplification baseline. Amplicons were sequenced on the Illumina platform. The original pipeline was this. Error correction of the sequences involved clustering with frequency ratios plus a modified nearest-neighbor algorithm, after which the sequences were analyzed in the immunoSEQ Analyzer using IMGT gene definitions. TCR richness and evenness were averaged over 20 rarefaction repeats at each rarefaction depth, excluding samples with fewer sequences than the depth. Wilcoxon rank sum tests with FDR correction were used to compare relative abundances of V, D and J genes between the groups. In the blinded duplicates, the intraclass correlation was 95.6% for TCR richness and averaged about 80% across roughly 70 gene segments. Imported from immuneACCESS, the table was reduced by TCRdb to in-frame sequences with V and J called. These copies leave out some clones; in studies compared against another copy, an unresolved V gene accounts for under half, and the cause of the remainder is not known. The DNA was the basis for D and trimming; V, J and clone size are from that table. This sample's table contains some 11,000 clones. Under 30% of the sample is taken by the ten largest.

Every participant had a single incident cervical HPV16 infection, and prevalent HPV16 infections were excluded. Cervical HPV DNA was detected with MY09/MY11 PCR, and genotyping was done by dot-blot hybridization. Roughly 16 mL of heparinized blood were centrifuged, and the buffy coat was split into aliquots, frozen at -30 degrees C, and then kept at -80 degrees C. Genomic DNA was extracted from buffy coat specimens using QIAGEN kits. Results the study describes overall, beyond this receptor: TRBV6-7 relative abundance was lower in cases than in controls (roughly 0.12% versus 0.17%; Bonferroni P = 0.0008). The cross-sectional design could not show whether the associations came before the infection or were a result of it, and neither effector/memory subsets nor HPV-specific T cells were isolated. Because T-cell numbers per sample were unknown, differences in richness could reflect varying T-cell content rather than repertoire biology. Significantly higher TCR repertoire richness was observed in CIN3+ cases than in controls across sequencing depths, whereas no difference in evenness was found. Random forest classifiers combining richness and V gene abundances distinguished cases from controls with an estimated AUC of approximately 0.8.

Regarding this clone: The specificity of this receptor is unknown. The sequence runs out 3 residues before the end of the CDR3; the remainder is reconstructed from the germline J gene.

Clipping removes 5 bases from V and 5 bases from J, with 8 as the unmatched junction base count. For CDR1 and CDR2, the germline V gene (reference sequence) lists LNHDA and SQIVND. Inclusive of the bounding cysteine and phenylalanine, the CDR3 is 15 residues long. The DNA has 36 bases, all within the CDR3, and is read from base 1. This clonotype was obtained from a woman aged 18 to 75 with a cervical HPV16 infection that either progressed to CIN3+ or cleared (not recorded which). The sample consisted of blood buffy coat. The sequence joins TRBV19 to TRBJ2-3; TRBD2 agrees with 9 junctional bases. CDR3 loop: CASSAPSGVRDTQYF. CDR3 DNA (partial): TGTGCCAGTAGTGCACCTAGCGGGGTTCGAGATACG.